The T cell receptor (beta chain) described here comes from a study of T-cell reconstitution after alpha-beta-depleted transplantation in children. Preparation of the TCRbeta library involved a method that used unique molecular identifiers. One entry per CDR3 protein, called by TCRdb with MiXCR from the PCR reads. The data contain 400,000 to 550,000 distinct CDR3 sequences, approximately 10% of them singletons. Germline trimming cut 2 bases from V and 1 base from J; bases unmatched to any gene: 4. This CDR3 is 16 amino acids long. Germline assignment: CDR1 LGHNA and CDR2 YSLEER. This clonotype was detected ten times or more. Its antigen remains unidentified. Findings of the study overall: One year after transplant, T-cell counts and diversity came mostly from newly produced T cells. Alpha-beta T cells present about two months after transplant were reported to originate from several hundred expanded graft clones. It was surviving recipient T cells and thymic progenitors that gave some patients high TCRbeta diversity at day 60.

Sequenced here: PBMCs, sampled before TCRalphabeta/CD19-depleted stem cell transplant. The chain recombines TRBV4-3 with TRBJ2-4, with 8 bases identical to TRBD1. This clonotype originated in a child younger than 10 with inherited bone marrow failure, due to receive a stem cell transplant. In DNA form, the CDR3 reads TGCGCCAGCAGCCAAACGACAGGGGTCGCCAAAAACATTCAGTACTTC. Translated, it gives CASSQTTGVAKNIQYF.